The TCR beta chain under discussion was sequenced for a study of cytomegalovirus exposure and HLA in healthy donors. Study-wide points: The later analysis indicated that the majority of CMV-associated TCR beta chains appeared HLA-restricted. There were some V segments, including TRBV6-2 and TRBV6-3, excluded as indistinguishable. Some public TCRs appeared in many individuals, while most sequences were rare.

This CDR3 region has 15 residues. J was trimmed by 1 base and V by 4 bases; bases with no gene match: 3. Germline CDR1 reads SGHNT; CDR2 reads YENEEA. A word on this clone: Its cognate antigen is unknown.

The PCR ran on 60 Vbeta and 13 Jbeta primers. The method was immunoSEQ multiplex PCR; TCRdb's version includes in-frame clones alone and lacks a portion of them. The data contain roughly 98,000 clones, roughly 76% of them seen just once; the ten biggest clones take up approximately 2%. The TCR sequence derives from a man aged 40-49 years in good health and CMV-seronegative. The rearrangement links TRBV11-3 to TRBJ2-2; 7 nucleotides agree with TRBD1. The sequenced material came from PBMCs. The DNA for the CDR3 is TGTGCCAGCAGCTCACGGACAGGGAACACCGGGGAGCTGTTTTTT. This sequence encodes CASSSRTGNTGELFF.